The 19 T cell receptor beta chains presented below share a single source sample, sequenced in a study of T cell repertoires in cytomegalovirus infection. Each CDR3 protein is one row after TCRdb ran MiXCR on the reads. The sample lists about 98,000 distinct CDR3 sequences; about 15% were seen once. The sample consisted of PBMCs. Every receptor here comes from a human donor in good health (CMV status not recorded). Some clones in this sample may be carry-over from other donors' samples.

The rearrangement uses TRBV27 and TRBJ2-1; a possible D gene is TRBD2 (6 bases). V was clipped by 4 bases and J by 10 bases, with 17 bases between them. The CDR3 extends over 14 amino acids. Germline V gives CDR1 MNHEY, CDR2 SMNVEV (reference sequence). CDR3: CASSSRELWGEQFF. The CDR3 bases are TGTGCCAGCAGTTCCCGGGAGTTATGGGGGGAGCAGTTCTTC.

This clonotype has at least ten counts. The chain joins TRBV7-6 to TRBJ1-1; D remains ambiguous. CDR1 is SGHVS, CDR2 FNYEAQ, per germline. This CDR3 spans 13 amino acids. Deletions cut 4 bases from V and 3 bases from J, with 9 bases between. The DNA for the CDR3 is TGTGCCAGCAGCTCCTGGGCGGACACTGAAGCTTTCTTT. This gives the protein CASSSWADTEAFF.

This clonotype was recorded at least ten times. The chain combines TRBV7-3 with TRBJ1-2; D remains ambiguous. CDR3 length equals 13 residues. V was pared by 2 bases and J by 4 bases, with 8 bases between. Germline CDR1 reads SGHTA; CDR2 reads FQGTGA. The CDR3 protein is CASSLGPSYGYTF. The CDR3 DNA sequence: TGTGCCAGCAGCTTAGGACCAAGCTATGGCTACACCTTC.

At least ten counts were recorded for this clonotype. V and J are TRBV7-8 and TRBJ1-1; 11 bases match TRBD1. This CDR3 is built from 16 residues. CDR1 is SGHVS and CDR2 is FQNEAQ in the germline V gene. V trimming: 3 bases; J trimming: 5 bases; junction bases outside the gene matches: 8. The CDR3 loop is CASSFNRDRGSTEAFF. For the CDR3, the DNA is TGTGCCAGCAGCTTCAATCGGGACAGGGGGTCTACTGAAGCTTTCTTT.

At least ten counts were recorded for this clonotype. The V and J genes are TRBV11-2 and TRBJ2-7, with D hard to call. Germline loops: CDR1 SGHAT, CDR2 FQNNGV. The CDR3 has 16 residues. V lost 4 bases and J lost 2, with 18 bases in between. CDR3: CASSCYRCVSTYEQYF. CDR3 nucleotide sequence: TGTGCCAGCAGCTGCTACAGATGCGTTAGCACCTACGAGCAGTACTTC.

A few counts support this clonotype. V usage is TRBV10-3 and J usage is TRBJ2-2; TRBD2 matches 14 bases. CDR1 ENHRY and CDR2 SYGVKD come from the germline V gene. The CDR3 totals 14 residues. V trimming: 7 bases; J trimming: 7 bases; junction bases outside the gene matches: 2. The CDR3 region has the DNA TGTGCCATCAAGGGACTAGCGGGGGACGGGGAGCTGTTTTTT. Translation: CAIKGLAGDGELFF.

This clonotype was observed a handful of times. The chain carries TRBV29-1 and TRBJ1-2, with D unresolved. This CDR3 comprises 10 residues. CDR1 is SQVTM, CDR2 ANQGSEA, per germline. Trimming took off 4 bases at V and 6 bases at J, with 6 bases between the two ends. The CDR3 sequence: CSVVGNGYTF. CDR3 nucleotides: TGCAGCGTTGTCGGGAATGGCTACACCTTC.

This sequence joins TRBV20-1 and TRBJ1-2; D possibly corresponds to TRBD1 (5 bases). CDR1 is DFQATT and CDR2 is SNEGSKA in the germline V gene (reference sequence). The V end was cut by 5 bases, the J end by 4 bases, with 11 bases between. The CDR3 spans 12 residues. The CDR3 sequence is CSASLGTYGYTF. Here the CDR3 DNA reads TGCAGTGCTTCTCTAGGGACCTATGGCTACACCTTC.

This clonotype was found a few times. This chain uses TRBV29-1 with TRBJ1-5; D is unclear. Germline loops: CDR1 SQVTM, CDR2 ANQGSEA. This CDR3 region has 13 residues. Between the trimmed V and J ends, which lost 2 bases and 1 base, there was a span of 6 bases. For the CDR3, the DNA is TGCAGCGTTGAAACCGACAGCAATCAGCCCCAGCATTTT. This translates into CSVETDSNQPQHF.

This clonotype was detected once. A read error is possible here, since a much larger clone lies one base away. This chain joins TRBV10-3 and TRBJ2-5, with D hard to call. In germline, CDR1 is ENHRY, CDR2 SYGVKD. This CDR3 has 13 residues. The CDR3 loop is CTISEQIGETQYF. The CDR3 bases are TGTACCATCAGTGAACAGATAGGAGAGACCCAGTACTTC.

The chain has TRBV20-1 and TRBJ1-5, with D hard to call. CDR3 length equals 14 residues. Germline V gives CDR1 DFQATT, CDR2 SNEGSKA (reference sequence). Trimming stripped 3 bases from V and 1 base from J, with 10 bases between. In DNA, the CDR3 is TGCAGTGCTAGTTGGCCTGGGAGCAATCAGCCCCAGCATTTT. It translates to CSASWPGSNQPQHF.

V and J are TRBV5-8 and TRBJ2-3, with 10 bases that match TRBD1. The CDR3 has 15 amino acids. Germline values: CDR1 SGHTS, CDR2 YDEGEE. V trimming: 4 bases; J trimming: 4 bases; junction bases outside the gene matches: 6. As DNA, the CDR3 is TGTGCCAGCAGCGACGGACAGGGGGACCCAGATACGCAGTATTTT. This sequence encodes CASSDGQGDPDTQYF.

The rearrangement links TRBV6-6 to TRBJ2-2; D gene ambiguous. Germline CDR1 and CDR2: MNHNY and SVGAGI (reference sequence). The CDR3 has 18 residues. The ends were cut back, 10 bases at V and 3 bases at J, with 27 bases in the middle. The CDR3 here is CANSTLWVQQSHTGELFF. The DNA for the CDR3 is TGTGCCAACAGCACCCTGTGGGTTCAGCAATCCCACACCGGGGAGCTGTTTTTT.

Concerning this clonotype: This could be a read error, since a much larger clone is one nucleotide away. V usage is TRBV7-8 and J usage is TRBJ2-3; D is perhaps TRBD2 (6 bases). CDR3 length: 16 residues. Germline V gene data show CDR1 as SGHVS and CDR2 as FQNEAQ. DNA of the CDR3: TGTGCCAGCTGCTTAGCGGAGGGACGGGGGAAGTATACGCAGTATTTT. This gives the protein CASCLAEGRGKYTQYF.

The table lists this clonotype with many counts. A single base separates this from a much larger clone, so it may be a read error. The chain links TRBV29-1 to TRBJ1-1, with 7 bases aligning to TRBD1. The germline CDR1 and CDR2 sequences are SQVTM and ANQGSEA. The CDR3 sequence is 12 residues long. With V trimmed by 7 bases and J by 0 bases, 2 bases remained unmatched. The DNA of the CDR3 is TGCAGCGGGGGACAGATGAACACTGAAGCTTTCTTT. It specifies CSGGQMNTEAFF.

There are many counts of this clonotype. CDR3 sequence (DNA): TGCGCCAGCAGCTTGGACGGACACCAAACTGGAAACACCATATATTTT. Translation: CASSLDGHQTGNTIYF. The chain has TRBV5-1 and TRBJ1-3; a weak D match, TRBD1 (5 bases). V lost 0 bases, J lost 2 bases, and 12 bases lay in between. CDR1 is SGHRS, CDR2 YFSETQ, per germline. The CDR3 consists of 16 residues.

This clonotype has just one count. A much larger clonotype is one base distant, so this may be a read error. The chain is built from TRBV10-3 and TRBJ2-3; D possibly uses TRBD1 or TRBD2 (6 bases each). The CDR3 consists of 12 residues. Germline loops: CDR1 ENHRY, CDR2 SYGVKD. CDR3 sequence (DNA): TGTGCTATAGCGGACAGCACATATACGCAGTATTTT. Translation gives CAIADSTYTQYF.

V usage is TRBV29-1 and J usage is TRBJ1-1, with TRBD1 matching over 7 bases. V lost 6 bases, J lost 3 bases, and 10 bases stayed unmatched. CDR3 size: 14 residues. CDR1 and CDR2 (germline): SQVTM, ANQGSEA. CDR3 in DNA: TGCAGCGTGGGCGAGGGGGCGCTGGACACTGAAGCTTTCTTT. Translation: CSVGEGALDTEAFF.

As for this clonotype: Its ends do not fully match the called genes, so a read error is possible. The CDR3 coding sequence is TGTGCCAGCAATCATGGGGGGGCTAGCAATGAGCCCCAGCATTTT. It codes for CASNHGGASNEPQHF. J is TRBJ1-5 and V is TRBV28; D might be TRBD1 (6 bases). Germline V gives CDR1 MDHEN, CDR2 SYDVKM. CDR3 length: 15 residues.